The text below deals with one T cell receptor (beta chain). This sample was included in a study of T cell responses to AZD1222 COVID-19 vaccine. Trimming pared 1 base from V and 7 bases from J, leaving 8 bases between. The germline V gene has CDR1 SEHNR and CDR2 FQNEAQ (reference sequence). The CDR3 contains 13 residues. Data came from immunoSEQ multiplex PCR; TCRdb stores just in-frame clones and leaves some out. The data contain 120,000 or so clones, around 89% of them singletons. The clonotype originates from an adult in good health. The V and J genes are TRBV7-9 and TRBJ2-1; D not certain. The source material was peripheral blood, sampled on day 0 of MenACWY control vaccination. The DNA of the CDR3 is TGTGCCAGCAGCTTAGGGGCAGCTAATGAGCAGTTCTTC. Protein product: CASSLGAANEQFF. Looking up the rest from reference TRBV7-9 and TRBJ2-1 gives the full variable domain: DTGVSQNPRHKITKRGQNVTFRCDPISEHNRLYWYRQTLGQGPEFLTYFQNEAQLEKSRLLSDRFSAERPKGSFSTLEIQRTEQGDSAMYLCASSLGAANEQFFGPGTRLTVL.